The 23 T cell receptor beta chains in this list originate from one sample, sequenced in a study of blood T cell repertoires in COVID-19. The data were produced by immunoSEQ multiplex PCR, yet TCRdb's version contains in-frame clones alone and is incomplete. This table holds more than 15,000 clones, around nine tenths found once. Sequencing was done on a sample of peripheral blood. The origin of the receptors is a woman between 55 and 75 years old with active COVID-19.

The chain uses TRBV14 and TRBJ2-3; the match to TRBD2 covers 7 bases. This CDR3 comprises 15 residues. Germline CDR1 reads SGHDN; CDR2 reads FVKESK. The ends lost 0 bases at V and 6 bases at J; junction bases unmatched: 6. Here the CDR3 DNA reads TGTGCCAGCAGCCAAGATGTGGGGAGGGCGGATACGCAGTATTTT. Translation: CASSQDVGRADTQYF.

This clone has a single count. The chain links TRBV6-5 to TRBJ1-1, with 9 bases aligning to TRBD1. Germline-derived CDR1 and CDR2 are MNHEY and SVGAGI. CDR3 size: 14 residues. V was pared by 2 bases and J by 9 bases, with 7 bases of the junction left unmatched. The CDR3 spells CASSYVLGQGKAFF. Here the CDR3 DNA reads TGTGCCAGCAGTTACGTGCTTGGACAGGGGAAAGCTTTCTTT.

This clone has only one observation. The chain is built from TRBV12-3 or TRBV12-4 and TRBJ2-3; D gene unclear. The CDR3 length is 11 residues. Between the trimmed V and J ends, which lost 6 bases and 10 bases, there was a span of 11 bases. CDR3 residues: CASSSSPAQYF. The CDR3 nucleotides are TGTGCCAGCAGCTCTTCCCCGGCGCAGTATTTT.

This chain joins TRBV19 and TRBJ1-2, with D possibly TRBD1 on 5 matching bases. Germline lookup yields CDR1 LNHDA and CDR2 SQIVND (reference sequence). V shed 3 bases and J shed 4 bases, with 12 bases lying between them. The CDR3 covers 14 residues. CDR3 sequence (DNA): TGTGCCAGTAGTATCCCGGAAAGGGGCTATGGCTACACCTTC. Translation gives CASSIPERGYGYTF.

The rearrangement links TRBV6-6 to TRBJ2-7; D might be TRBD2 (6 bases). V lost 6 bases, J lost 2 bases, and 8 bases lay in between. Germline V gene data show CDR1 as MNHNY and CDR2 as SVGAGI (reference sequence). The CDR3 extends over 12 amino acids. The CDR3, as DNA: TGTGCCAGCAGCCGCGGGGCCTACGAGCAGTACTTC. Amino acids: CASSRGAYEQYF.

The chain uses TRBV6-1 and TRBJ2-7; D unresolved. This CDR3 comprises 14 residues. Germline-derived CDR1 and CDR2 are MNHNS and SASEGT. Trimming shortened V by 1 base and J by 3 bases, and 10 bases separated the two germline ends. The CDR3 sequence is CASSEVNSFYEQYF. The CDR3 nucleotides read TGTGCCAGCAGTGAAGTAAACTCGTTCTACGAGCAGTACTTC.

J is TRBJ2-1 and V is TRBV27; TRBD2 matches at 13 bases. The CDR3 extends over 17 amino acids. Looked up from germline, CDR1 is MNHEY and CDR2 is SMNVEV (reference sequence). Trimming cost V 5 bases and J 7 bases; bases outside gene matches: 11. CDR3 protein: CASSALAGTSGVNEQFF. In nucleotides, the CDR3 is TGTGCCAGCAGTGCGCTGGCCGGGACTAGCGGGGTGAATGAGCAGTTCTTC.

CDR3 sequence (DNA): TGTGCCAGCAGTCAGACCTACGAGCAGTACTTC. Its translation is CASSQTYEQYF. The V and J genes are TRBV6-5 and TRBJ2-7; D ambiguous. CDR3 length: 11 amino acids. Germline values: CDR1 MNHEY, CDR2 SVGAGI. The V gene lost 5 bases and the J gene lost 2 bases, with 4 bases spanning the gap.

The chain uses TRBV2 and TRBJ2-7; D is perhaps TRBD2 (6 bases). The V gene's germline CDR1 is SNHLY and CDR2 FYNNEI. The CDR3 runs to 13 residues. The V gene lost 6 bases and the J gene lost 3 bases, with 12 bases spanning the gap. In DNA, the CDR3 is TGTGCCAGCAGCGGGGGTAACGGCTACGAGCAGTACTTC. The encoded protein is CASSGGNGYEQYF.

The V call is TRBV5-1, the J call TRBJ2-7; D call uncertain. Germline V CDR1 and CDR2: SGHRS, YFSETQ. CDR3 length: 11 amino acids. V was clipped by 0 bases and J by 9 bases, with 7 bases between them. The CDR3 region has the DNA TGCGCCAGCAGCTTGGAGCATGTGCAGTACTTC. The encoded protein is CASSLEHVQYF.

This rearrangement joins TRBV14 to TRBJ2-3, with 7 bases aligning to TRBD1. Germline CDR1 reads SGHDN; CDR2 reads FVKESK. J gave up 0 bases and V 2 bases, and 5 bases lay outside the gene matches. CDR3 length: 16 amino acids. The CDR3 DNA sequence: TGTGCCAGCAGCCAACAGACAGGGAAGAGCACAGATACGCAGTATTTT. It encodes CASSQQTGKSTDTQYF. Filled out from reference TRBV14 and TRBJ2-3, the complete variable domain reads EAGVTQFPSHSVIEKGQTVTLRCDPISGHDNLYWYRRVMGKEIKFLLHFVKESKQDESGMPNNRFLAERTGGTYSTLKVQPAELEDSGVYFCASSQQTGKSTDTQYFGPGTRLTVL.

The V call is TRBV2, the J call TRBJ2-1; a possible D gene is TRBD1 (6 bases). The length of the CDR3 is 15 residues. From germline, CDR1 is SNHLY and CDR2 FYNNEI. Trimming pared 6 bases from V and 5 bases from J, leaving 17 bases between. The CDR3 sequence is CASRGEGVGNNEQFF. The CDR3 coding sequence is TGTGCCAGCAGAGGCGAGGGGGTGGGGAACAATGAGCAGTTCTTC.

This chain connects TRBV19 to TRBJ1-5, with a possible D match to TRBD1 (6 bases). The CDR3 extends over 15 amino acids. Germline V gives CDR1 LNHDA, CDR2 SQIVND (reference sequence). Trimming took 6 bases from V and 0 from J, leaving 12 bases between them. The CDR3 sequence is CASSPTGNSNQPQHF. CDR3 bases: TGTGCCAGTAGCCCTACAGGGAATAGCAATCAGCCCCAGCATTTT. The full variable domain, with the rest looked up from reference TRBV19 and TRBJ1-5, is DGGITQSPKYLFRKEGQNVTLSCEQNLNHDAMYWYRQDPGQGLRLIYYSQIVNDFQKGDIAEGYSVSREKKESFPLTVTSAQKNPTAFYLCASSPTGNSNQPQHFGDGTRLSIL.

In DNA form, the CDR3 reads TGTGCCAGCAGCTCGATTATTGGGACAGGGGGGGGCACAGATACGCAGTATTTT. This translates into CASSSIIGTGGGTDTQYF. The chain is built from TRBV11-2 and TRBJ2-3; 11 nucleotides match TRBD1. The trim removed 4 bases at V and 1 base at J, leaving 10 bases unmatched. The CDR3 loop spans 18 amino acids. From germline, CDR1 is SGHAT and CDR2 FQNNGV.

The rearrangement uses TRBV14 and TRBJ1-6, with D unresolved. Germline V CDR1 and CDR2: SGHDN, FVKESK. CDR3 length: 15 residues. V was trimmed by 0 bases and J by 10 bases, leaving 13 bases between them. The CDR3 nucleotides read TGTGCCAGCAGCCAAGATGTGTGGGGAGGGTCACCCCTCCACTTT. The encoded protein is CASSQDVWGGSPLHF.

The rearrangement links TRBV5-5 to TRBJ2-5; 7 nucleotides align to TRBD1. The CDR3 loop spans 15 amino acids. Germline CDR1 and CDR2: SGHKS and YYEKEE (reference sequence). V lost 0 bases to trimming and J lost 7 bases; unmatched junction nucleotides: 9. For the CDR3, the DNA is TGTGCCAGCAGCTTGGACCGCCGACAGGGCATGACCCAGTACTTC. Translating gives CASSLDRRQGMTQYF.

The J gene is TRBJ2-2, the V gene TRBV7-2, with D unclear. The length of the CDR3 is 13 residues. Germline values: CDR1 SGHTA, CDR2 FQGNSA. The V gene lost 1 base and the J gene lost 6 bases, with 6 bases spanning the gap. The CDR3 region is CASSLVRAGELFF. CDR3 in DNA: TGTGCCAGCAGCTTAGTTCGGGCCGGGGAGCTGTTTTTT.

V and J are TRBV2 and TRBJ1-6; TRBD1 aligns across 7 bases. The CDR3 contains 16 residues. Per germline, CDR1 SNHLY and CDR2 FYNNEI. V lost 1 base, J lost 5 bases, and 5 bases stayed unmatched. CDR3 in DNA: TGTGCCAGCAGTGAAGGGCGGGGACAGAATAATTCACCCCTCCACTTT. It translates to CASSEGRGQNNSPLHF.

The chain is built from TRBV6-4 and TRBJ1-1; 9 bases match TRBD1. CDR3 length: 15 residues. V trimming: 1 base; J trimming: 12 bases; junction bases outside the gene matches: 12. In germline, CDR1 is MRHNA, CDR2 SNTAGT. The CDR3 loop reads CASSDYSGTGQTTFF. The CDR3 DNA sequence: TGTGCCAGCAGTGACTATTCCGGGACAGGGCAGACAACTTTCTTT.

This rearrangement joins TRBV9 to TRBJ2-3; 12 nucleotides line up with TRBD2. V lost 3 bases and J lost 6; bases outside the gene matches: 14. Germline values: CDR1 SGDLS, CDR2 YYNGEE. The CDR3 contains 18 residues. DNA for the CDR3: TGTGCCAGCAGCGAGCCCTCGTCTAGCGGGGGGGCCGTGGATACGCAGTATTTT. This gives the protein CASSEPSSSGGAVDTQYF.

This chain links TRBV6-5 with TRBJ1-1, with a weak D call TRBD1 (5 bases). V lost 8 bases, J lost 0 bases, and 16 bases lay in between. Germline V gives CDR1 MNHEY, CDR2 SVGAGI. The CDR3 has 15 amino acids. The CDR3 loop is CASPAGPSMNTEAFF. The CDR3 DNA reads as TGTGCCAGCCCCGCGGGGCCTTCCATGAACACTGAAGCTTTCTTT.

This clone came up a few times. The V and J genes are TRBV2 and TRBJ2-7; 9 bases are a match to TRBD1. Germline values: CDR1 SNHLY, CDR2 FYNNEI. With 6 bases clipped from V and 2 bases from J, the junction kept 2 bases outside the gene matches. The CDR3 loop spans 13 amino acids. The CDR3 protein is CASSGDRAYEQYF. For the CDR3, the DNA is TGTGCCAGCAGCGGGGACAGGGCCTACGAGCAGTACTTC.

The chain links TRBV5-1 to TRBJ1-2, with TRBD1 identical over 7 bases. J lost 6 bases, V lost 3 bases, and 5 bases had no gene match. The CDR3 covers 13 residues. Germline V gives CDR1 SGHRS, CDR2 YFSETQ. CDR3 amino acids: CASSSSGTDGYTF. As DNA, the CDR3 is TGCGCCAGCAGCTCCTCCGGGACAGATGGCTACACCTTC.